These 3 T cell receptor beta chains share one sample of origin, sequenced in a study of PD-1 blockade in classical Hodgkin lymphoma. Every patient relapsed after autologous stem cell transplantation, and brentuximab vedotin exposure varied. From thawed PBMCs, magnetic negative selection was used to isolate the CD8+ T cells. Assay: immunoSEQ multiplex PCR; the TCRdb copy retains only in-frame clones and omits some. The repertoire consists of some 10,000 clones, with almost 85% occurring once and the leading ten covering around two fifths. Sequenced here: CD8+ T cells from blood, sampled at baseline. The receptors here all came from a human donor with classical Hodgkin lymphoma.

This chain uses TRBV5-4 with TRBJ2-1; perhaps TRBD1 as D (6 bases). The germline CDR1 and CDR2 sequences are SGHNT and YYREEE (reference sequence). The V and J ends lost 2 bases and 4 bases respectively, with 10 bases between them. The CDR3 consists of 14 residues. CDR3 protein: CASSFRQEYNEQFF. The CDR3 DNA is TGTGCCAGCAGCTTTAGACAGGAATACAATGAGCAGTTCTTC.

The rearrangement joins TRBV27 to TRBJ2-5; 9 positions agree with TRBD1. The closer fit of TRBJ2-7 to the DNA end suggests the J call may be wrong. The germline V gene encodes CDR1 MNHEY and CDR2 SMNVEV (reference sequence). This CDR3 region has 16 residues. The CDR3 DNA is TGTGCCAGCAGTTTAATCGCGGGGACAGGGAGTTACGAGCAGTACTTC. Protein: CASSLIAGTGSYEQYF.

V gene TRBV7-9 combines with J gene TRBJ2-2; 8 bases are shared with TRBD2. The V segment lost 5 bases and the J segment 3 bases; nucleotides outside the gene matches: 5. Germline loops: CDR1 SEHNR, CDR2 FQNEAQ (reference sequence). This CDR3 comprises 15 residues. The DNA of the CDR3 is TGTGCCAGCAGCCACAGCGGGAGAGACACCGGGGAGCTGTTTTTT. It translates to CASSHSGRDTGELFF.